Listed here are 10 T cell receptor beta chains from one sample, sequenced in a study of shared clonotypes between healthy human individuals. Repertoires were generated with immunoSEQ multiplex PCR, while TCRdb's copy carries only in-frame clones and drops some. This table holds some 580,000 clones, more than 95% found once. The sample taken for sequencing was naive CD4+ T cells sorted from blood. The subset denotes: CD45RA+ positively selected. Receptors were obtained from a woman aged 25-40 years in good health.

On this clone: Other DNA sequences within the sample encode an identical CDR3. The gene calls are TRBV15 and TRBJ1-4; 9 positions agree with TRBD1. Germline V lookup: CDR1 LNHNV, CDR2 YYDKDF (reference sequence). This CDR3 is 14 amino acids long. V gave up 3 bases and J gave up 7 bases; unmatched junction bases: 3. CDR3 region: CATSRDRGSEKLFF. DNA of the CDR3: TGTGCCACCAGCAGGGACAGGGGTTCTGAAAAACTGTTTTTT. Full variable domain (missing parts from reference TRBV15 and TRBJ1-4): DAMVIQNPRYQVTQFGKPVTLSCSQTLNHNVMYWYQQKSSQAPKLLFHYYDKDFNNEADTPDNFQSRRPNTSFCFLDIRSPGLGDTAMYLCATSRDRGSEKLFFGSGTQLSVL.

The CDR3 region is CASSLRQGNLAFF. In DNA, the CDR3 is TGTGCCAGCAGTTTAAGACAGGGGAATTTGGCGTTCTTC. The chain couples TRBV27 to TRBJ2-1; 8 positions agree with TRBD1. Germline V CDR1 and CDR2: MNHEY, SMNVEV (reference sequence). The CDR3 runs 13 residues. Unmatched junction bases numbered 9, after V lost 2 bases and J lost 15 bases.

The chain links TRBV2 to TRBJ1-2; D ambiguous. Germline lookup yields CDR1 SNHLY and CDR2 FYNNEI. Trimming took 4 bases from V and 7 from J, leaving 10 bases between them. CDR3 size: 12 residues. Here the CDR3 DNA reads TGTGCCAGCAGTGGGAACGGAGGTGGCTACACCTTC. Amino acid sequence: CASSGNGGGYTF.

V and J are TRBV6-1 and TRBJ2-7; tentative D call: TRBD2 (6 bases). Between the trimmed V and J ends, which lost 4 bases and 4 bases, there was a span of 14 bases. CDR3 length: 14 amino acids. Germline lookup yields CDR1 MNHNS and CDR2 SASEGT. This CDR3 reads CASSGGGKVYEQYF. CDR3 in DNA: TGTGCCAGCAGTGGTGGAGGGAAGGTATACGAGCAGTACTTC.

The chain carries TRBV11-3 and TRBJ2-1, with D possibly TRBD1 on 6 matching bases. V lost 5 bases and J lost 3, with 14 bases in between. CDR1 SGHNT and CDR2 YENEEA come from the germline V gene. The CDR3 totals 15 residues. The CDR3 sequence: CASSASQGNYNEQFF. CDR3 in DNA: TGTGCCAGCAGCGCGTCCCAGGGGAACTACAATGAGCAGTTCTTC. Combining the CDR3 with reference TRBV11-3 and TRBJ2-1 gives the whole variable domain EAGVVQSPRYKIIEKKQPVAFWCNPISGHNTLYWYLQNLGQGPELLIRYENEEAVDDSQLPKDRFSAERLKGVDSTLKIQPAELGDSAVYLCASSASQGNYNEQFFGPGTRLTVL.

The chain has TRBV5-1 and TRBJ2-5; 7 bases are shared with TRBD2. After removal of 4 bases from V and 4 bases from J, the junction contained 7 bases not matched to a gene. This CDR3 is 14 amino acids long. CDR1 is SGHRS, CDR2 YFSETQ, per germline. The CDR3, as DNA: TGCGCCAGCAGCGCGGGAGACGTGGGAGAGACCCAGTACTTC. This sequence encodes CASSAGDVGETQYF.

This chain links TRBV5-4 with TRBJ2-1; TRBD2 aligns across 13 bases. The trim removed 3 bases at V and 7 bases at J, leaving 4 bases unmatched. CDR3 length: 15 amino acids. The germline gives CDR1 SGHNT, CDR2 YYREEE (reference sequence). For the CDR3, the DNA is TGTGCCAGCAGCTCCGGGACTAGCGGGGTTAATGAGCAGTTCTTC. It specifies CASSSGTSGVNEQFF.

The chain combines TRBV6-4 with TRBJ2-1, with D perhaps given as TRBD1 or TRBD2 (5 bases each). The CDR3 length is 17 residues. Germline V gene lookup returns CDR1 MRHNA and CDR2 SNTAGT. V was cut by 8 bases and J by 9 bases, with 29 bases left in between. The CDR3 spells CASVYLSWWGRIGEQFF. The CDR3 nucleotides are TGTGCCAGCGTTTACCTTTCGTGGTGGGGGAGAATCGGTGAGCAGTTCTTC.

The chain links TRBV28 to TRBJ2-7; the match to TRBD1 covers 10 bases. The CDR3 covers 16 residues. The germline CDR1 and CDR2 sequences are MDHEN and SYDVKM. V trimming: 5 bases; J trimming: 5 bases; junction bases outside the gene matches: 12. The CDR3 spells CASSLHRQGARDEQYF. CDR3 DNA sequence: TGTGCCAGCAGTCTACACCGACAGGGGGCCAGGGACGAGCAGTACTTC. Based on the CDR3 plus reference TRBV28 and TRBJ2-7, the full variable domain is DVKVTQSSRYLVKRTGEKVFLECVQDMDHENMFWYRQDPGLGLRLIYFSYDVKMKEKGDIPEGYSVSREKKERFSLILESASTNQTSMYLCASSLHRQGARDEQYFGPGTRLTVT.

The gene calls are TRBV5-3 and TRBJ1-2, with unresolved D. TRBV5-3 is known as an ORF, though its function is uncertain. V was shortened by 10 bases and J by 1 base, with 11 bases between the two germline ends. This CDR3 contains 12 residues. CDR3 protein: CALGSVNYGYTF. CDR3 coding DNA: TGTGCCCTGGGGTCAGTTAACTATGGCTACACCTTC.